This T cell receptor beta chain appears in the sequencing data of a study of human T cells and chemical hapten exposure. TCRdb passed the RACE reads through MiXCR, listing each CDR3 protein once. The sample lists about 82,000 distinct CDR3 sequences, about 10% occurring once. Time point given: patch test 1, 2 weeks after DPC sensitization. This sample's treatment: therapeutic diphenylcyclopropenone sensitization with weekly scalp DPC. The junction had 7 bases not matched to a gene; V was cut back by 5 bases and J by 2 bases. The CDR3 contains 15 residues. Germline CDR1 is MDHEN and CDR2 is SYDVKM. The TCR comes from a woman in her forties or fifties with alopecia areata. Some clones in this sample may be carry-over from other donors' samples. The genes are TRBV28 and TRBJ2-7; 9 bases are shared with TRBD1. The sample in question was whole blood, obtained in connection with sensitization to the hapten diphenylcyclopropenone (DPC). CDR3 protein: CASSRDRVLPYEQYF. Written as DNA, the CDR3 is TGTGCCAGCAGTAGGGACAGGGTCCTCCCCTACGAGCAGTACTTC.